The 17 T cell receptor beta chains in this list originate from one sample, sequenced in a study of molecular identifiers for immune sequencing clone quantification. From the PCR reads, TCRdb called clonotypes with MiXCR, one entry per CDR3 protein. The data show about 640,000 distinct CDR3 sequences, with less than 20% seen just once and 0.85% held by the top ten. The specimen was naive CD8+ T cells from blood, with Jurkat cell RNA spiked in. Regarding subset: FACS-sorted CD8+CD4-CCR7+CD45RA+ naive T cells. The receptors here all came from a human donor in good health. Some libraries in this study had Jurkat cell RNA spiked in.

This clonotype occurred many times. The chain joins TRBV12-3 or TRBV12-4 to TRBJ2-3; perhaps TRBD2 as D (6 bases). This CDR3 comprises 15 residues. Trimming pared 2 bases from V and 5 bases from J, leaving 14 bases between. The DNA for the CDR3 is TGTGCCAGCAGTTTAACCTGGCGGGATCAAGATACGCAGTATTTT. It yields the protein CASSLTWRDQDTQYF.

This clonotype was counted ten times or more. V usage is TRBV19 and J usage is TRBJ1-5; no definite D call. Germline values: CDR1 LNHDA, CDR2 SQIVND (reference sequence). CDR3 length: 15 residues. Trimming took off 5 bases at V and 0 bases at J, with 11 bases between the two ends. The CDR3 nucleotides read TGTGCCAGTAGTCCTGATTGGTATAGCAATCAGCCCCAGCATTTT. This codes for CASSPDWYSNQPQHF.

Notes on this clonotype: Given a much more abundant clone one base away, this may be a read error. The chain employs TRBV5-1 and TRBJ2-7, with 8 bases matching TRBD1. Germline values: CDR1 SGHRS, CDR2 YFSETQ. This CDR3 comprises 14 residues. J gave up 6 bases and V 0 bases, and 5 bases lay outside the gene matches. For the CDR3, the DNA is TGCGCCAGCAGCTTGGGACAGGGGTTCCCCGAGCAGTACTTC. Translating it yields CASSLGQGFPEQYF. Together with reference TRBV5-1 and TRBJ2-7, the CDR3 gives the full variable domain: KAGVTQTPRYLIKTRGQQVTLSCSPISGHRSVSWYQQTPGQGLQFLFEYFSETQRNKGNFPGRFSGRQFSNSRSEMNVSTLELGDSALYLCASSLGQGFPEQYFGPGTRLTVT.

This clonotype occurred many times. Without the conserved terminal phenylalanine or tryptophan, this CDR3 likely stems from a read error. It is unclear where the CDR3 begins or ends on the DNA, so no DNA is shown, and the CDR3 is as TCRdb lists it. The gene calls are TRBV12-3 or TRBV12-4 and TRBJ2-7. With termini counted, the CDR3 has 8 amino acids. CDR3 residues: CASTPVRS.

The table lists this clonotype with many counts. The chain recombines TRBV4-1 with TRBJ2-7; D may be TRBD1 (5 bases). The germline gives CDR1 MGHRA, CDR2 YSYEKL. The CDR3 spans 13 residues. V gave up 1 base and J gave up 7 bases, with 11 bases separating them. The CDR3 DNA sequence: TGCGCCAGCAGCCAAGTAAGGGGCCGGGAGCAGTACTTC. Translated, it gives CASSQVRGREQYF.

This clonotype occurred many times. The rearrangement joins TRBV29-1 to TRBJ2-7; 7 bases are a match to TRBD1. CDR1 and CDR2 from the germline V gene are SQVTM and ANQGSEA. The length of the CDR3 is 12 residues. V was clipped by 6 bases and J by 3 bases; unmatched bases: 5. CDR3 coding DNA: TGCAGCGTGACAGGGATCGGCTACGAGCAGTACTTC. Amino acids: CSVTGIGYEQYF.

This clonotype turned up a few times. Here the CDR3 reads CASSPPGILVYRTEAFF. For the CDR3, the DNA is TGTGCCAGCTCACCACCGGGGATATTAGTGTATCGGACTGAAGCTTTCTTT. The chain uses TRBV18 and TRBJ1-1; no definite D call. CDR3 length equals 17 residues. CDR1 is KGHSH, CDR2 LQKENI, per germline. Trimming cost V 0 bases and J 5 bases, with 19 bases left between them.

This clonotype was seen repeatedly, ten times or more. The V gene is TRBV5-4, the J gene TRBJ2-5; D might be TRBD1 (5 bases). Trimming cost V 4 bases and J 1 base, with 11 bases left between them. The CDR3 runs to 14 residues. Germline-derived CDR1 and CDR2 are SGHNT and YYREEE (reference sequence). For the CDR3, the DNA is TGTGCCAGCAGCCCATGGCAGGGCCAAGAGACCCAGTACTTC. It codes for CASSPWQGQETQYF.

V and J are TRBV10-3 and TRBJ1-1; D remains unclear. The CDR3 contains 15 residues. Germline V gene sequence: CDR1 ENHRY, CDR2 SYGVKD. The ends were cut back, 0 bases at V and 1 base at J, with 9 bases in the middle. The CDR3: CAISESAGGNTEAFF. CDR3 bases: TGTGCCATCAGTGAGTCGGCAGGCGGGAACACTGAAGCTTTCTTT.

V and J are TRBV7-8 and TRBJ2-7, with 7 bases lining up with TRBD1. Germline V gene lookup returns CDR1 SGHVS and CDR2 FQNEAQ. The CDR3 runs to 15 residues. J gave up 3 bases and V 5 bases, and 10 bases lay outside the gene matches. In DNA, the CDR3 is TGTGCCAGCAGCCCTACAGGGGTGGGCCTCTACGAGCAGTACTTC. This encodes CASSPTGVGLYEQYF.

This clonotype occurred many times. The gene calls are TRBV4-3 and TRBJ2-3, with D perhaps TRBD1 (5 bases). Germline V lookup: CDR1 LGHNA, CDR2 YSLEER. The CDR3 is 15 residues long. With 0 bases removed from V and 4 bases from J, the gap between germline ends came to 11 bases. The CDR3 coding sequence is TGCGCCAGCAGCCAAGATCCAGGGTTAGCAGATACGCAGTATTTT. This translates into CASSQDPGLADTQYF.

The sample holds many counts of this clonotype. The chain has TRBV28 and TRBJ1-4, with D tentatively TRBD1 (5 bases). V lost 8 bases and J 1 base, leaving 8 bases between the germline ends. The CDR3 spans 13 residues. Per germline, CDR1 MDHEN and CDR2 SYDVKM. The CDR3: CASGDQTNEKLFF. The CDR3 coding sequence is TGTGCCAGCGGGGACCAAACTAATGAAAAACTGTTTTTT. The whole variable domain, filled in from reference TRBV28 and TRBJ1-4, reads DVKVTQSSRYLVKRTGEKVFLECVQDMDHENMFWYRQDPGLGLRLIYFSYDVKMKEKGDIPEGYSVSREKKERFSLILESASTNQTSMYLCASGDQTNEKLFFGSGTQLSVL.

With regard to this clonotype: This may be a read error: a much more frequent sequence differs by one nucleotide. As the CDR3 is not closed by the conserved phenylalanine or tryptophan, this likely results from a read error. The chain employs TRBV2 and TRBJ1-6; D is ambiguous. Germline V CDR1 and CDR2: SNHLY, FYNNEI. The length of the CDR3 is 14 residues. The V end lost 4 bases, the J end lost 6 bases, and 10 bases lay between the germline ends. CDR3 sequence reads: CASSARGGNSPLHS. The CDR3 DNA reads as TGTGCCAGCAGTGCCCGGGGTGGTAATTCACCCCTCCACTCT.

This clonotype was observed at least ten times. The V and J genes are TRBV28 and TRBJ2-3; a weak D match, TRBD2 (6 bases). The CDR3 sequence is 14 residues long. Trimming took 6 bases from V and 5 from J, leaving 15 bases between them. Germline V gene lookup returns CDR1 MDHEN and CDR2 SYDVKM. CDR3 DNA sequence: TGTGCCAGCAGACGGGAGTTTTTAGGAGATACGCAGTATTTT. Protein: CASRREFLGDTQYF.

In this sample, this clonotype turned up many times. The rearrangement links TRBV6-1 to TRBJ1-5, with D possibly TRBD1 on 6 matching bases. This CDR3 spans 13 amino acids. The ends were cut back, 2 bases at V and 6 bases at J, with 8 bases in the middle. The germline CDR1 and CDR2 sequences are MNHNS and SASEGT. CDR3 coding DNA: TGTGCCAGCAGTGAAATGGGGGCTCAGCCCCAGCATTTT. Translation: CASSEMGAQPQHF.

This clonotype was counted a few times. V usage is TRBV14 and J usage is TRBJ2-5, with D perhaps matching TRBD2 (6 bases). Germline loops: CDR1 SGHDN, CDR2 FVKESK. V was clipped by 3 bases and J by 4 bases, with 18 bases between them. The CDR3 covers 16 residues. This chain's CDR3 is CASSHSLGAGRETQYF. For the CDR3, the DNA is TGTGCCAGCAGCCACTCATTGGGTGCGGGGAGAGAGACCCAGTACTTC.

The chain employs TRBV28 and TRBJ1-5, with D possibly matching TRBD1 (6 bases). The ends were cut back, 3 bases at V and 0 bases at J, with 12 bases in the middle. CDR1 is MDHEN, CDR2 SYDVKM, per germline. The length of the CDR3 is 16 residues. The CDR3 is CASSFEAGASNQPQHF. The CDR3 DNA follows: TGTGCCAGCAGTTTCGAGGCAGGGGCTAGCAATCAGCCCCAGCATTTT. The full variable domain, in which reference TRBV28 and TRBJ1-5 provide the parts outside the CDR3, is DVKVTQSSRYLVKRTGEKVFLECVQDMDHENMFWYRQDPGLGLRLIYFSYDVKMKEKGDIPEGYSVSREKKERFSLILESASTNQTSMYLCASSFEAGASNQPQHFGDGTRLSIL.